The rows below give T cell receptor beta chains drawn from one sample of a study of preoperative IRX-2 immunotherapy in early breast cancer. The assay was immunoSEQ multiplex PCR, and TCRdb's table has in-frame clones only and misses some. The sample lists 25,000 to 30,000 clones; under 90% were seen once. This material was acquired from a patient treated with IRX-2 immunotherapy. The receptor set was obtained from a human donor with breast cancer. Both conserved end residues are part of each CDR3. D genes are given only for firm matches. Size values are once, few and many counts, or a class for expanded clones, and some rows have none.

v_call	d_call	clone_size	j_call	cdr3_aa	cdr3_nt
TRBV6-8	TRBD2	.	TRBJ2-1	CASSYGAGGGNEQFF	TGTGCCAGCAGTTACGGGGCGGGGGGAGGCAATGAGCAGTTCTTC
TRBV5-1	TRBD1	.	TRBJ1-1	CASSLGGRGPLDTEAFF	TGCGCCAGCAGCTTGGGGGGCAGGGGGCCTTTAGACACTGAAGCTTTCTTT
TRBV19	TRBD2	.	TRBJ2-2	CASSLGLAGLTGELFF	TGTGCCAGTAGCCTAGGACTAGCGGGTCTCACCGGGGAGCTGTTTTTT
TRBV7-1	.	.	TRBJ2-6	CASSKTGPISGANVLTF	TGTGCCAGCAGCAAAACCGGGCCTATCTCTGGGGCCAACGTCCTGACTTTC
TRBV11-3	.	.	TRBJ2-7	CASGWWEAPRHEQYF	TGTGCCAGCGGATGGTGGGAGGCTCCCCGGCACGAGCAGTACTTC
TRBV30	.	.	TRBJ1-1	CGGKGVSEAFF	TGTGGCGGGAAGGGGGTCTCTGAAGCTTTCTTT
TRBV6-7	TRBD1	.	TRBJ1-2	CASSEGGAVYGYTF	TGTGCCAGCAGTGAAGGGGGCGCCGTCTATGGCTACACCTTC
TRBV4-1	TRBD1	.	TRBJ1-2	CASSRRTGPYGYTF	TGCGCCAGCAGCCGACGGACAGGGCCCTATGGCTACACCTTC
TRBV28	TRBD1	.	TRBJ1-2	CASRAGTGVLGYTF	TGTGCCAGCAGGGCCGGGACAGGGGTACTTGGCTACACCTTC
TRBV7-4	TRBD1	.	TRBJ2-7	CASSLRDSSYEQYF	TGTGCCAGCAGCCTCCGGGACAGCTCCTACGAGCAGTACTTC
TRBV6-8	TRBD1	.	TRBJ1-5	CASRPHPGQVSNQPQHF	TGTGCCAGCAGACCACACCCGGGACAGGTTAGCAATCAGCCCCAGCATTTT
TRBV19	TRBD1	.	TRBJ1-5	CASSIPGTGNQPQHF	TGTGCCAGTAGTATTCCCGGGACAGGGAATCAGCCCCAGCATTTT
TRBV7-4	.	.	TRBJ1-2	CASSSAAGYGYTF	TGTGCCAGCAGCTCCGCGGCGGGGTATGGCTACACCTTC
TRBV19	TRBD2	.	TRBJ2-7	CASSITGGLSYEQYF	TGTGCCAGTAGTATCACGGGAGGGCTTTCCTACGAGCAGTACTTC
TRBV29-1	TRBD1	.	TRBJ2-7	CSVEVGGQGAGEQYF	TGCAGCGTTGAAGTTGGGGGTCAGGGGGCGGGTGAGCAGTACTTC
TRBV19	TRBD1	few	TRBJ1-5	CASRLAGGSAQHF	TGTGCCAGCCGCTTAGCAGGGGGTTCGGCCCAGCATTTT
TRBV6-7	TRBD1	.	TRBJ1-3	CASRPGQGLRNTIYF	TGTGCCAGCAGGCCGGGACAGGGGCTGCGAAACACCATATATTTT
TRBV12-2	.	.	TRBJ2-5	CASRASGGGETQYF	TGTGCTTCCCGGGCTAGCGGGGGCGGGGAGACCCAGTACTTC
TRBV5-1	.	.	TRBJ1-4	CASSLVVVAGENEKLFF	TGCGCCAGCAGCTTGGTGGTGGTGGCAGGGGAAAATGAAAAACTGTTTTTT
TRBV23-1	.	.	TRBJ2-2	CASSQVRQIHTGELFF	TGCGCCAGCAGCCAAGTACGACAGATCCACACCGGGGAGCTGTTTTTT
TRBV19	TRBD1	.	TRBJ1-5	CASSIGTGGGQPQHF	TGTGCCAGTAGTATTGGGACAGGTGGAGGGCAGCCCCAGCATTTT
TRBV11-3	.	.	TRBJ2-3	CASSHGGGGTDTQYF	TGTGCCAGCAGCCATGGGGGAGGAGGCACAGATACGCAGTATTTT
TRBV19	.	.	TRBJ1-2	CASSPADRYGYTF	TGTGCCAGTAGTCCTGCCGACAGGTATGGCTACACCTTC
TRBV4-1	.	.	TRBJ1-4	CASSRDKNEKLFF	TGCGCCAGCAGCAGGGACAAAAATGAAAAACTGTTTTTT
TRBV6-8	TRBD1	.	TRBJ2-2	CASRDRSGTGELFF	TGTGCCAGCAGGGACAGGTCAGGCACCGGGGAGCTGTTTTTT
TRBV11-3	TRBD1	.	TRBJ1-2	CASSLGDRGPGYTF	TGTGCCAGCAGCTTAGGGGACAGGGGTCCTGGCTACACCTTC
TRBV11-3	TRBD2	.	TRBJ2-1	CASSSRLAGYNEQFF	TGTGCCAGCAGCTCTAGACTAGCGGGTTACAATGAGCAGTTCTTC
TRBV5-1	TRBD1	.	TRBJ1-1	CASSLAGTGRMVNTEAFF	TGCGCCAGCAGCTTGGCGGGGACAGGCAGGATGGTGAACACTGAAGCTTTCTTT
TRBV7-6	TRBD1	.	TRBJ1-2	CASSLIQGDYGYTF	TGTGCCAGCAGCTTGATACAGGGGGACTATGGCTACACCTTC
TRBV11-3	TRBD1	.	TRBJ1-2	CASSLNNRGGGYTF	TGTGCCAGCAGCTTAAACAACAGGGGAGGCGGCTACACCTTC
TRBV15	TRBD1	few	TRBJ2-2	CAVRQGLNTGELFF	TGTGCCGTCCGACAGGGGCTGAACACCGGGGAGCTGTTTTTT
TRBV5-1	TRBD2	.	TRBJ2-5	CASSLTTSGEPTGETQYF	TGCGCCAGCAGCCTGACGACTAGCGGGGAGCCTACTGGGGAGACCCAGTACTTC
TRBV29-1	.	.	TRBJ2-6	CSAGVDSGANVLTF	TGCAGCGCCGGGGTGGACTCTGGGGCCAACGTCCTGACTTTC
TRBV28	.	.	TRBJ2-1	CASSGGSEKGRRNEQFF	TGTGCCAGCAGTGGGGGCTCCGAAAAGGGGAGACGCAATGAGCAGTTCTTC
TRBV11-3	TRBD1	few	TRBJ1-3	CASQEGQGGGNTIYF	TGTGCCAGCCAGGAAGGACAGGGAGGAGGAAACACCATATATTTT
TRBV18	.	.	TRBJ2-7	CASSPSGRTYEQYF	TGTGCCAGCTCACCCTCTGGCCGAACCTACGAGCAGTACTTC
TRBV7-8	.	.	TRBJ1-4	CASSLAGYEKLFF	TGTGCCAGCAGCTTAGCAGGGTACGAAAAACTGTTTTTT
TRBV11-3	TRBD2	.	TRBJ2-1	CASSLGWTSGYNEQFF	TGTGCCAGCAGCTTGGGTTGGACTAGCGGATACAATGAGCAGTTCTTC
TRBV28	TRBD1	.	TRBJ1-2	CASSDDRGFSYGYTF	TGTGCCAGCAGTGACGACAGGGGGTTTTCTTATGGCTACACCTTC
TRBV5-1	TRBD2	.	TRBJ2-1	CASSLGRAGGLGEQFF	TGCGCCAGCAGCTTGGGGCGAGCGGGGGGGCTCGGTGAGCAGTTCTTC
TRBV19	.	.	TRBJ2-7	CASSMEDRAYEQYF	TGTGCCAGTAGTATGGAGGACAGAGCCTACGAGCAGTACTTC
TRBV1	.	once	TRBJ1-5	CASSQDHRRWWQPQHF	TGCGCCAGCAGCCAAGATCATCGACGGTGGTGGCAGCCCCAGCATTTT
TRBV28	.	.	TRBJ1-5	CASSLTRRVQHF	TGTGCCAGCAGTTTAACACGAAGAGTCCAGCATTTT
TRBV18	.	.	TRBJ1-4	CASSPTGNGEKLFF	TGTGCCAGCTCACCAACAGGGAACGGTGAAAAACTGTTTTTT
TRBV5-1	TRBD1	.	TRBJ1-4	CASSYGDRPEKLFF	TGCGCCAGCAGTTATGGGGACAGACCTGAAAAACTGTTTTTT
TRBV11-3	TRBD2	.	TRBJ2-5	CASSLFGGEGRETQYF	TGTGCCAGCAGCTTATTTGGGGGGGAGGGTAGAGAGACCCAGTACTTC
TRBV5-1	TRBD2	.	TRBJ2-3	CASSTRTSGVTDTQYF	TGCGCCAGCAGCACCCGTACTAGCGGGGTCACAGATACGCAGTATTTT
TRBV30	TRBD1	once	TRBJ1-1	CAEQGASTEAFF	TGTGCTGAACAGGGGGCGAGCACTGAAGCTTTCTTT
TRBV6-8	TRBD1	.	TRBJ2-7	CASSYGTGDYEQYF	TGTGCCAGCAGTTACGGGACAGGGGACTACGAGCAGTACTTC
TRBV19	TRBD2	once	TRBJ2-3	CASGGLAGTDTQYF	TGTGCCAGTGGGGGACTAGCGGGAACAGATACGCAGTATTTT
TRBV12-5	.	.	TRBJ1-1	CASGLVHNTNTEAFF	TGTGCTAGTGGTTTGGTACACAATACGAACACTGAAGCTTTCTTT
TRBV6-8	TRBD1	.	TRBJ1-2	CASRSNRGYGYTF	TGTGCCAGCAGGAGTAACAGGGGCTATGGCTACACCTTC
TRBV6-8	.	.	TRBJ2-3	CASSYSASGADTQYF	TGTGCCAGCAGTTACTCAGCATCAGGGGCAGATACGCAGTATTTT
TRBV29-1	.	once	TRBJ2-2	CSVELFTGELFF	TGCAGCGTTGAATTGTTCACCGGGGAGCTGTTTTTT
TRBV28	.	large	TRBJ2-7	CASTPRGDRLSGYEQYF	TGTGCCAGCACCCCGAGGGGGGACAGACTTAGTGGGTACGAGCAGTACTTC